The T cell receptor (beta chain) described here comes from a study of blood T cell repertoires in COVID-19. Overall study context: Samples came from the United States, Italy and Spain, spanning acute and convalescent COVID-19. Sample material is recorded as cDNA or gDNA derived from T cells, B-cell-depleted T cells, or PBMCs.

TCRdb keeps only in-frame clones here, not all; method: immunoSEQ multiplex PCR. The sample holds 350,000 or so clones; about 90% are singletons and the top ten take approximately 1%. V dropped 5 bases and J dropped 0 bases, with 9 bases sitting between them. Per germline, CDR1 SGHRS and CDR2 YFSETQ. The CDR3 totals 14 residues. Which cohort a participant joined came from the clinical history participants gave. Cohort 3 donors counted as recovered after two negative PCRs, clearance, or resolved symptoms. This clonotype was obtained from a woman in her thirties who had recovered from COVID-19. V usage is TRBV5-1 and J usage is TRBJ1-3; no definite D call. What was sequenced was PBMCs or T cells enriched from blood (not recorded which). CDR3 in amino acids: CASSPVTSGNTIYF. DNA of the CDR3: TGCGCCAGCAGTCCGGTCACCTCTGGAAACACCATATATTTT. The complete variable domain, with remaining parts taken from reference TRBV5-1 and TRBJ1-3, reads KAGVTQTPRYLIKTRGQQVTLSCSPISGHRSVSWYQQTPGQGLQFLFEYFSETQRNKGNFPGRFSGRQFSNSRSEMNVSTLELGDSALYLCASSPVTSGNTIYFGEGSWLTVV.